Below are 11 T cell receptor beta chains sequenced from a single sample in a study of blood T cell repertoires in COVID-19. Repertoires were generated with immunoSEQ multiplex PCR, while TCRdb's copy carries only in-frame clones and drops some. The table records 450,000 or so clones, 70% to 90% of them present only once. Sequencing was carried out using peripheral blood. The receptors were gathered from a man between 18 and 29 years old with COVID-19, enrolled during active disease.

The CDR3 DNA reads TGTGCCACCAGTGATTGGACTAGCGGGAGTTTCGGAGGAGAGACCCAGTACTTC. Translating gives CATSDWTSGSFGGETQYF. This chain uses TRBV24-1 with TRBJ2-5, with 13 bases lining up with TRBD2. J was trimmed by 4 bases and V by 2 bases; bases with no gene match: 9. Germline CDR1 and CDR2: KGHDR and SFDVKD. This CDR3 region has 18 residues.

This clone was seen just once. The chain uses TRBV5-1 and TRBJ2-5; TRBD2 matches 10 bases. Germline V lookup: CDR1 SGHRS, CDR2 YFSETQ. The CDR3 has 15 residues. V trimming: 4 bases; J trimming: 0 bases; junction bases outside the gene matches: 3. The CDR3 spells CASSTSGENQETQYF. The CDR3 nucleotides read TGCGCCAGCAGCACTAGCGGGGAGAACCAAGAGACCCAGTACTTC.

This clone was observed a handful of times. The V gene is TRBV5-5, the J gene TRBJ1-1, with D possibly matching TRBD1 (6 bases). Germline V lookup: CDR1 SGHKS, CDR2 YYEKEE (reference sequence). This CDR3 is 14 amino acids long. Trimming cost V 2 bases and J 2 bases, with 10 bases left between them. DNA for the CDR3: TGTGCCAGCAGCTTCCCTGGGGGCAACACTGAAGCTTTCTTT. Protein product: CASSFPGGNTEAFF.

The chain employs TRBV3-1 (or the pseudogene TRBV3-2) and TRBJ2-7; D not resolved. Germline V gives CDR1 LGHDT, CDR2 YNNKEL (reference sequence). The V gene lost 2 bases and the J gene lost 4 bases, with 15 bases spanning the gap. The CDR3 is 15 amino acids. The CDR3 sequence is CASSQSGSTGYEQYF. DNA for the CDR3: TGTGCCAGCAGCCAATCAGGCTCTACTGGATACGAGCAGTACTTC.

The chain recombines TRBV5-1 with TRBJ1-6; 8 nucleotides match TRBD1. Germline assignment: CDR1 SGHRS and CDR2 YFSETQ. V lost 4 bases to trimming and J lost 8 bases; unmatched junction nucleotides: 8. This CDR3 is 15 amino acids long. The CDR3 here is CASSTGQGAHSPLHF. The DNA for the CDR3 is TGCGCCAGCAGCACAGGTCAGGGGGCACATTCACCCCTCCACTTT.

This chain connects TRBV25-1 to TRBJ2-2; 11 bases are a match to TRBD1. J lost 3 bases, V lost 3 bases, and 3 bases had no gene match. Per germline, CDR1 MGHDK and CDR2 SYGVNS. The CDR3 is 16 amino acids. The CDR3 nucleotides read TGTGCCAGCAGTGATGGGGACAGGGGGGACACCGGGGAGCTGTTTTTT. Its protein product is CASSDGDRGDTGELFF. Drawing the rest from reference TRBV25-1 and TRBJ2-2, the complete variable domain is EADIYQTPRYLVIGTGKKITLECSQTMGHDKMYWYQQDPGMELHLIHYSYGVNSTEKGDLSSESTVSRIRTEHFPLTLESARPSHTSQYLCASSDGDRGDTGELFFGEGSRLTVL.

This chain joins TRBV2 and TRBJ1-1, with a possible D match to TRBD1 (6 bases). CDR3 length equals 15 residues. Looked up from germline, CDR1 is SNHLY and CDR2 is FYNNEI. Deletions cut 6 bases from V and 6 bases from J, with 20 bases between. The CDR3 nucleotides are TGTGCCAGCAGCGTAGCAGCATCACAGGGAGCTGAAGCTTTCTTT. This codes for CASSVAASQGAEAFF.

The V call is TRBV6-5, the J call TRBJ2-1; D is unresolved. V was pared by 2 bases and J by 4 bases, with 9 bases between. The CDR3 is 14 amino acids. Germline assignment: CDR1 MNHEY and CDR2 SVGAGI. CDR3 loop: CASSYDKSYNEQFF. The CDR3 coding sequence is TGTGCCAGCAGTTACGACAAGAGTTACAATGAGCAGTTCTTC.

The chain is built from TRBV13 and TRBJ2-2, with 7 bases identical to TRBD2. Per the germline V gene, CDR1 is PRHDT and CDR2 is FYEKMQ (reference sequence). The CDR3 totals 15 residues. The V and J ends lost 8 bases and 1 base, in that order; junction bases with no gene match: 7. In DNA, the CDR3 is TGTGCCAGCCGTCGTAGCGGGCTGAACACCGGGGAGCTGTTTTTT. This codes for CASRRSGLNTGELFF.

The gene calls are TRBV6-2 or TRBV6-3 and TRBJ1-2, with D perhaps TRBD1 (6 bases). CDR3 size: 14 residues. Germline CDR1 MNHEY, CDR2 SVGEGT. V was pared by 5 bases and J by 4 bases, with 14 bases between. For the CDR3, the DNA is TGTGCCAGCAGTCAAAGGACAGAAGTCTATGGCTACACCTTC. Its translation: CASSQRTEVYGYTF.

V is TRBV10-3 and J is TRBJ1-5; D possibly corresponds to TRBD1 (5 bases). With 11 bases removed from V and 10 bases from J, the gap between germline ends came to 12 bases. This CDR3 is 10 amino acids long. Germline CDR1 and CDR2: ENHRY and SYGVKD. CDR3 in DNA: TGTGCCCCTCGGGGGGATCCCCAGCATTTT. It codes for CAPRGDPQHF.